Presented here are 27 T cell receptor beta chains from one specimen sequenced in a study of T cells after yellow fever vaccination. A single record per CDR3 protein comes from TCRdb applying MiXCR to the 5' RACE reads. The sample contains approximately 250,000 distinct CDR3 sequences, roughly 5.6% of which appear only once. Sequenced material: CD4+ T cells sorted from PBMCs, taken on the day of the yellow fever booster vaccination. The receptor set was obtained from a man aged 18 to 30 who received the YFV17D yellow fever vaccine.

At least ten counts were recorded for this clonotype. The chain employs TRBV7-2 and TRBJ1-1; maybe TRBD1 (5 bases). Trimming took 3 bases from V and 3 from J, leaving 8 bases between them. The CDR3 runs to 13 residues. Looked up from germline, CDR1 is SGHTA and CDR2 is FQGNSA. CDR3 protein: CASSFGGDTEAFF. For the CDR3, the DNA is TGTGCCAGCAGCTTTGGAGGGGACACTGAAGCTTTCTTT.

There are many counts of this clonotype. The genes are TRBV5-6 and TRBJ2-3, with D perhaps matching TRBD2 (5 bases). Germline V lookup: CDR1 SGHDT, CDR2 YYEEEE. V gave up 5 bases and J gave up 5 bases, with 9 bases separating them. The CDR3 sequence is 12 residues long. The CDR3 reads CASRESGDTQYF. The CDR3 region has the DNA TGTGCCAGCAGGGAGAGCGGAGATACGCAGTATTTT.

In this sample, this clonotype turned up a few times. The chain has TRBV12-3 or TRBV12-4 and TRBJ1-2; D is possibly TRBD1 (5 bases). Trimming removed 5 bases at V and 6 bases at J, with 19 bases between. The CDR3 runs 15 residues. The CDR3 loop is CASSLGTLTRDGYTF. The CDR3 region has the DNA TGTGCCAGCAGTCTGGGGACCCTTACCCGAGATGGCTACACCTTC.

This clonotype showed up many times. This chain links TRBV29-1 with TRBJ2-7; tentatively, D is TRBD1 (6 bases). CDR1 is SQVTM and CDR2 is ANQGSEA in the germline V gene. The germline V and J ends were trimmed by 4 bases and 6 bases, with 16 bases remaining between them. The CDR3 loop spans 13 amino acids. CDR3 region: CSVAPDRKGEQYF. CDR3 nucleotides: TGCAGCGTTGCTCCTGACAGGAAGGGCGAGCAGTACTTC.

Within the sample, this clonotype is medium-sized. The chain couples TRBV7-2 to TRBJ2-3; 9 bases are shared with TRBD1. This CDR3 spans 14 amino acids. In germline, CDR1 is SGHTA, CDR2 FQGNSA. The V and J ends lost 1 base and 4 bases, in that order; junction bases with no gene match: 0. The CDR3 region is CASSLGQGADTQYF. CDR3 DNA sequence: TGTGCCAGCAGCTTAGGACAGGGGGCAGATACGCAGTATTTT. Looking up the rest from reference TRBV7-2 and TRBJ2-3 gives the full variable domain: GAGVSQSPSNKVTEKGKDVELRCDPISGHTALYWYRQSLGQGLEFLIYFQGNSAPDKSGLPSDRFSAERTGGSVSTLTIQRTQQEDSAVYLCASSLGQGADTQYFGPGTRLTVL.

This clonotype was seen repeatedly, ten times or more. The V and J genes are TRBV5-1 and TRBJ2-2, with 8 bases matching TRBD2. CDR1 and CDR2 (germline): SGHRS, YFSETQ. J was trimmed by 1 base and V by 7 bases; bases with no gene match: 6. The CDR3 covers 15 residues. The CDR3 spells CASRGGPQNTGELFF. The CDR3 coding sequence is TGCGCCAGCCGGGGGGGCCCACAGAACACCGGGGAGCTGTTTTTT.

There are many counts of this clonotype. The chain recombines TRBV5-1 with TRBJ1-1, with D possibly matching TRBD1 (6 bases). Germline loops: CDR1 SGHRS, CDR2 YFSETQ. CDR3 length equals 15 residues. Trimming left V 1 base short and J 1 base short, with 11 bases between. The CDR3 is CASSLIQGSNTEAFF. The CDR3 DNA follows: TGCGCCAGCAGCTTGATTCAGGGGTCGAACACTGAAGCTTTCTTT.

This clonotype has ten or more counts. The J gene is TRBJ2-1, the V gene TRBV11-1; 7 nucleotides match TRBD2. This CDR3 is 16 amino acids long. V was pared by 3 bases and J by 5 bases, with 10 bases of the junction left unmatched. Germline V gene lookup returns CDR1 SGHAT and CDR2 FQDESV (reference sequence). The CDR3 loop reads CASSFSGGSHDNEQFF. Written as DNA, the CDR3 is TGTGCCAGCAGCTTTTCGGGCGGGAGCCACGACAATGAGCAGTTCTTC.

This clonotype showed up many times. The junction and the germline gene differ at one end; a read error may be behind it. The chain combines TRBV18 with TRBJ2-2, with 7 bases identical to TRBD1. CDR3 length equals 15 residues. Germline V gene data show CDR1 as KGHSH and CDR2 as LQKENI. CDR3 in amino acids: CASSSPGQNSGELFF. CDR3 DNA sequence: TGTGCCAGCTCATCCCCGGGACAGAACTCCGGGGAGCTGTTTTTT. The full variable domain, completed using reference TRBV18 and TRBJ2-2, is NAGVMQNPRHLVRRRGQEARLRCSPMKGHSHVYWYRQLPEEGLKFMVYLQKENIIDESGMPKERFSAEFPKEGPSILRIQQVVRGDSAAYFCASSSPGQNSGELFFGEGSRLTVL.

This clonotype was seen only a few times. CDR3: CASSFQGLATDEQYF. The CDR3 DNA follows: TGCGCCAGCAGCTTTCAGGGGTTAGCTACGGACGAGCAGTACTTC. V gene TRBV5-1 combines with J gene TRBJ2-7; the D gene is possibly TRBD1 (6 bases). Germline V lookup: CDR1 SGHRS, CDR2 YFSETQ. Trimming took 2 bases from V and 5 from J, leaving 17 bases between them. CDR3 length: 15 residues.

This clonotype was counted at least ten times. The J gene is TRBJ2-1, the V gene TRBV5-1; TRBD1 matches 9 bases. V was pared by 4 bases and J by 5 bases, with 7 bases of the junction left unmatched. Germline assignment: CDR1 SGHRS and CDR2 YFSETQ. This CDR3 has 15 amino acids. The DNA for the CDR3 is TGCGCCAGCAGCGACCCAGGACAGGGGAACAATGAGCAGTTCTTC. Its translation is CASSDPGQGNNEQFF.

J is TRBJ1-1 and V is TRBV29-1; D may be TRBD1 (5 bases). This CDR3 comprises 14 residues. Trimming took off 6 bases at V and 2 bases at J, with 16 bases between the two ends. Germline lookup yields CDR1 SQVTM and CDR2 ANQGSEA. CDR3 nucleotide sequence: TGCAGCGTGGAAACCGACAGCATAAACACTGAAGCTTTCTTT. As protein: CSVETDSINTEAFF.

This clonotype was found many times. The V and J genes are TRBV7-3 and TRBJ2-1; TRBD2 matches 9 bases. Germline V gives CDR1 SGHTA, CDR2 FQGTGA. There are 14 residues in the CDR3. The V and J ends lost 5 bases and 7 bases, in that order; junction bases with no gene match: 6. CDR3 loop: CASSPGTSLNEQFF. CDR3 DNA: TGTGCCAGCAGCCCAGGGACTAGCCTTAATGAGCAGTTCTTC.

The CDR3 bases are TGTGCCAGCAGTGAGGGGGCCAGCAATCAGCCCCAGCATTTT. As protein: CASSEGASNQPQHF. This sequence joins TRBV2 and TRBJ1-5, with a possible D match to TRBD1 (6 bases). V lost 3 bases, J lost 1 base, and 7 bases lay in between. The CDR3 totals 14 residues. Germline V gene sequence: CDR1 SNHLY, CDR2 FYNNEI.

This clonotype was recorded at least ten times. V is TRBV6-5 and J is TRBJ1-1, with D possibly matching TRBD1 (5 bases). CDR3 length: 15 amino acids. Germline V gene lookup returns CDR1 MNHEY and CDR2 SVGAGI. Trimming took off 3 bases at V and 6 bases at J, with 17 bases between the two ends. This chain's CDR3 is CASSYFPGLGAEAFF. The CDR3 nucleotides are TGTGCCAGCAGTTATTTCCCCGGACTGGGGGCTGAAGCTTTCTTT.

The chain joins TRBV28 to TRBJ1-1; D may be TRBD1 (6 bases). Germline CDR1 and CDR2: MDHEN and SYDVKM. The CDR3 consists of 13 residues. Trimming stripped 11 bases from V and 1 base from J, with 14 bases between. In nucleotides, the CDR3 is TGTGCCGTCTACAGGGTACAGAACACTGAAGCTTTCTTT. Translated: CAVYRVQNTEAFF.

CDR3 sequence: CASSFTSGQETQYF. In DNA form, the CDR3 reads TGTGCCAGCAGCTTTACTAGCGGGCAAGAGACCCAGTACTTC. The V gene is TRBV7-2, the J gene TRBJ2-5, with 9 bases lining up with TRBD2. J gave up 2 bases and V 3 bases, and 1 base lay outside the gene matches. The CDR3 is 14 amino acids. Per the germline V gene, CDR1 is SGHTA and CDR2 is FQGNSA.

This chain joins TRBV4-1 and TRBJ2-1; 12 bases match TRBD2. The germline gives CDR1 MGHRA, CDR2 YSYEKL. V dropped 2 bases and J dropped 4; count of bases not matched to a gene: 6. The length of the CDR3 is 17 residues. CDR3 region: CASSQRLAGDGYNEQFF. The DNA for the CDR3 is TGCGCCAGCAGCCAACGACTAGCGGGGGATGGATACAATGAGCAGTTCTTC.

This clonotype was seen a handful of times. J is TRBJ2-2 and V is TRBV20-1, with D possibly matching TRBD2 (5 bases). Germline loops: CDR1 DFQATT, CDR2 SNEGSKA (reference sequence). V shed 0 bases and J shed 6 bases, with 11 bases lying between them. This CDR3 is built from 14 residues. The CDR3 nucleotides are TGCAGTGCTAGAGATCAGGAGGTCGCCGGGGAGCTGTTTTTT. This encodes CSARDQEVAGELFF.

The sample holds many counts of this clonotype. The chain is built from TRBV6-5 and TRBJ1-1; D uncertain. The CDR3 sequence is 14 residues long. Between the trimmed V and J ends, which lost 4 bases and 4 bases, there was a span of 13 bases. Germline CDR1 reads MNHEY; CDR2 reads SVGAGI. The CDR3 DNA is TGTGCCAGCAGTTCACCAAGCGGTGGCACTGAAGCTTTCTTT. As protein: CASSSPSGGTEAFF.

V and J are TRBV7-9 and TRBJ2-7, with 15 bases identical to TRBD2. The CDR3 spans 17 residues. Trimming at V came to 5 bases and at J to 0 bases, leaving 5 bases not matched to a gene. Germline V lookup: CDR1 SEHNR, CDR2 FQNEAQ (reference sequence). The DNA of the CDR3 is TGTGCCAGCAGCCCAGGGACTAGCGGGGGGAGCTCCTACGAGCAGTACTTC. Its protein product is CASSPGTSGGSSYEQYF.

The chain employs TRBV5-1 and TRBJ2-3, with 9 bases aligning to TRBD2. CDR1 and CDR2 from the germline V gene are SGHRS and YFSETQ. CDR3 length: 19 residues. J was trimmed by 0 bases and V by 4 bases; bases with no gene match: 15. CDR3 DNA sequence: TGCGCCAGCAGCCCCCGAGGTATTAGCGGGGGATCTAGCACAGATACGCAGTATTTT. It translates to CASSPRGISGGSSTDTQYF.

This clonotype was seen only a few times. V gene TRBV7-2 combines with J gene TRBJ2-7, with TRBD1 matching over 7 bases. V lost 4 bases, J lost 2 bases, and 5 bases stayed unmatched. The CDR3 runs 14 residues. Germline-derived CDR1 and CDR2 are SGHTA and FQGNSA. DNA for the CDR3: TGTGCCAGCAGCTCCCGACAGGGCCCCTACGAGCAGTACTTC. It codes for CASSSRQGPYEQYF.

A few counts support this clonotype. The J gene is TRBJ1-1, the V gene TRBV15; D may be TRBD1 (6 bases). Germline V lookup: CDR1 LNHNV, CDR2 YYDKDF (reference sequence). The V and J ends lost 5 bases and 1 base respectively, with 8 bases between them. This CDR3 region has 13 residues. This CDR3 is CATSGGGNTEAFF. In nucleotides, the CDR3 is TGTGCCACCAGCGGAGGGGGGAACACTGAAGCTTTCTTT.

This clonotype was seen ten or more times. The genes are TRBV5-1 and TRBJ2-1; 13 bases are shared with TRBD2. This CDR3 spans 15 amino acids. Unmatched junction bases numbered 7, after V lost 7 bases and J lost 6 bases. Germline CDR1 is SGHRS and CDR2 is YFSETQ. CDR3 loop: CASCSRLAGGNEQFF. Here the CDR3 DNA reads TGCGCCAGCTGTTCAAGACTAGCGGGGGGCAATGAGCAGTTCTTC.

In its sample, this clonotype was seen many times. The chain couples TRBV5-1 to TRBJ1-1, with a tentative D call TRBD1 (6 bases). CDR3 size: 14 residues. Trimming left V 4 bases short and J 1 base short, with 11 bases between. The germline CDR1 and CDR2 sequences are SGHRS and YFSETQ. The CDR3 bases are TGCGCCAGCAGCCTCCGGACAGCGAACACTGAAGCTTTCTTT. Protein: CASSLRTANTEAFF.

This clonotype was seen at least ten times. The CDR3: CASSPSTDDIYGYTF. The CDR3 DNA follows: TGTGCCAGCAGTCCCTCGACCGATGACATCTATGGCTACACCTTC. The chain carries TRBV12-3 or TRBV12-4 and TRBJ1-2; no firm D call. V shed 5 bases and J shed 4 bases, with 17 bases lying between them. This CDR3 is 15 amino acids long.